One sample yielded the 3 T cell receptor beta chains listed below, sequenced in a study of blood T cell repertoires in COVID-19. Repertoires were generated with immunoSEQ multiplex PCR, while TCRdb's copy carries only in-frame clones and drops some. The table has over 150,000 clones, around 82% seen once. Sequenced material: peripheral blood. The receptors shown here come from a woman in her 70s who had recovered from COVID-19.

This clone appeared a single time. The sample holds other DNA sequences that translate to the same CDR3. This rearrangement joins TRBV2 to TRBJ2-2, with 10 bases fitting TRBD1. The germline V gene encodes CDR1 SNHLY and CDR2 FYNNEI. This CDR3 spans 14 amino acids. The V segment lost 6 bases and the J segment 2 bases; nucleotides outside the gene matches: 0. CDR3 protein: CASRTGGNTGELFF. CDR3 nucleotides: TGTGCCAGCAGGACAGGGGGCAACACCGGGGAGCTGTTTTTT.

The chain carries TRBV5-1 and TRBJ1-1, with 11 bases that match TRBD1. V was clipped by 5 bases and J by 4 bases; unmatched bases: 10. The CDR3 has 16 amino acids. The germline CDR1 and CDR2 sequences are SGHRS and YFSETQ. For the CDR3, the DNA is TGCGCCAGCAGTAGCGGACAGGGGGCGTTGGGCACTGAAGCTTTCTTT. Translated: CASSSGQGALGTEAFF.

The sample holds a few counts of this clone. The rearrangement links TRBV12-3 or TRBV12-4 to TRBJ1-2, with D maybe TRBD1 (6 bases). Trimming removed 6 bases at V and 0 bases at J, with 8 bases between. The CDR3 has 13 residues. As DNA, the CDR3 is TGTGCCAGCAGACCAGGGGCTAACTATGGCTACACCTTC. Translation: CASRPGANYGYTF.